Presented here are 18 T cell receptor beta chains from one specimen sequenced in a study of blood T cell repertoires in COVID-19. Assay used: immunoSEQ multiplex PCR; TCRdb lists only in-frame clones, some missing. Of about 210,000 clones detected, roughly four fifths appear once; the ten largest clones hold about an eighth. The sequencing sample was made of peripheral blood. These TCRs come from a woman aged 40 to 49 with acute or convalescent COVID-19.

This clone appeared a single time. The chain has TRBV7-2 and TRBJ2-7; 8 bases map to TRBD2. This CDR3 is 15 amino acids long. With 2 bases clipped from V and 7 bases from J, the junction kept 10 bases outside the gene matches. The germline gives CDR1 SGHTA, CDR2 FQGNSA. In DNA form, the CDR3 reads TGTGCCAGCAGCTTATCCCATCGGGGGGGATTGGAGCAGTACTTC. Its translation is CASSLSHRGGLEQYF.

The rearrangement joins TRBV7-9 to TRBJ2-7; D may be TRBD2 (6 bases). There are 16 residues in the CDR3. Trimming cost V 2 bases and J 0 bases, with 14 bases left between them. The V gene's germline CDR1 is SEHNR and CDR2 FQNEAQ (reference sequence). The CDR3 region has the DNA TGTGCCAGCAGCTTAAGTTCGGGGACTGTCTCCTACGAGCAGTACTTC. It is translated as CASSLSSGTVSYEQYF.

The V call is TRBV27, the J call TRBJ2-1; 7 positions match TRBD1. This CDR3 comprises 15 residues. V lost 3 bases, J lost 1 base, and 3 bases stayed unmatched. Germline CDR1 reads MNHEY; CDR2 reads SMNVEV (reference sequence). The CDR3, as DNA: TGTGCCAGCAGTTTGGGCAGGGGGTCCTACAATGAGCAGTTCTTC. This translates into CASSLGRGSYNEQFF.

The V call is TRBV7-2, the J call TRBJ1-2; 7 positions agree with TRBD1. CDR3 length equals 19 residues. Germline CDR1 SGHTA, CDR2 FQGNSA. The trim removed 0 bases at V and 4 bases at J, leaving 17 bases unmatched. CDR3 protein: CASSLAEGWTGRSLYGYTF. As DNA, the CDR3 is TGTGCCAGCAGCTTAGCGGAGGGATGGACAGGACGCTCTCTCTATGGCTACACCTTC.

The chain combines TRBV5-1 with TRBJ2-3, with TRBD2 matching over 7 bases. With 0 bases clipped from V and 2 bases from J, the junction kept 6 bases outside the gene matches. Looked up from germline, CDR1 is SGHRS and CDR2 is YFSETQ. The CDR3 is 16 residues long. CDR3 coding DNA: TGCGCCAGCAGCTTGGCCGCCAGCGGGGTCACAGATACGCAGTATTTT. As protein: CASSLAASGVTDTQYF.

This rearrangement joins TRBV5-1 to TRBJ2-3, with D hard to call. Trimming stripped 0 bases from V and 11 bases from J, with 10 bases between. CDR3 length equals 12 residues. Germline loops: CDR1 SGHRS, CDR2 YFSETQ. CDR3: CASSLASEQQYF. The CDR3 DNA sequence: TGCGCCAGCAGCTTGGCCTCGGAGCAGCAGTATTTT.

This chain links TRBV29-1 with TRBJ1-1, with TRBD1 identical over 7 bases. The CDR3 totals 15 residues. Germline CDR1 reads SQVTM; CDR2 reads ANQGSEA. V was clipped by 1 base and J by 7 bases; unmatched bases: 12. The CDR3 loop reads CSVEAHRGYGGEAFF. The CDR3 DNA is TGCAGCGTTGAAGCCCACAGGGGTTATGGTGGTGAAGCTTTCTTT.

In DNA, the CDR3 is TGTGCCAGCAGTCCTAGCGGGAGGGATACGCAGTATTTT. Translated, it gives CASSPSGRDTQYF. This chain joins TRBV25-1 and TRBJ2-3; the match to TRBD2 covers 11 bases. The CDR3 extends over 13 amino acids. The V segment lost 5 bases and the J segment 6 bases; nucleotides outside the gene matches: 1. The germline gives CDR1 MGHDK, CDR2 SYGVNS.

The chain joins TRBV30 to TRBJ2-5, with 10 bases lining up with TRBD2. The CDR3 contains 14 residues. Per the germline V gene, CDR1 is GTSNPN and CDR2 is SVGIG (reference sequence). The V and J ends lost 1 base and 5 bases, in that order; junction bases with no gene match: 4. This chain's CDR3 is CAWSEPSGSETQYF. The CDR3, as DNA: TGTGCCTGGAGTGAGCCTAGCGGGAGTGAGACCCAGTACTTC.

The chain links TRBV5-1 to TRBJ2-6; D is unclear. Germline V CDR1 and CDR2: SGHRS, YFSETQ. The CDR3 loop spans 15 amino acids. Trimming removed 3 bases at V and 4 bases at J, with 11 bases between. DNA for the CDR3: TGCGCCAGCAGCTCCAATGTCCCCGGGGCCAACGTCCTGACTTTC. It translates to CASSSNVPGANVLTF.

The chain combines TRBV29-1 with TRBJ1-1; D not resolved. Looked up from germline, CDR1 is SQVTM and CDR2 is ANQGSEA. V was shortened by 5 bases and J by 1 base, with 11 bases between the two germline ends. The CDR3 has 13 amino acids. DNA of the CDR3: TGCAGCGTTCACATTGCGGAGAACACTGAAGCTTTCTTT. It encodes CSVHIAENTEAFF.

The gene calls are TRBV7-8 and TRBJ2-3; perhaps TRBD2 as D (5 bases). With 2 bases removed from V and 3 bases from J, the gap between germline ends came to 15 bases. The V gene's germline CDR1 is SGHVS and CDR2 FQNEAQ. The CDR3 is 16 residues long. The CDR3 DNA follows: TGTGCCAGCAGCTTAATTGCCGGGCGAGGGACAGATACGCAGTATTTT. Translating it yields CASSLIAGRGTDTQYF.

The rearrangement links TRBV5-1 to TRBJ2-7; D is perhaps TRBD2 (7 bases). V gave up 3 bases and J gave up 0 bases, with 13 bases separating them. Germline-derived CDR1 and CDR2 are SGHRS and YFSETQ. This CDR3 has 15 residues. CDR3 sequence reads: CASSSRGGGSYEQYF. CDR3 in DNA: TGCGCCAGCAGCTCCCGGGGAGGGGGCTCCTACGAGCAGTACTTC.

This clone has a single count. The chain links TRBV27 to TRBJ1-2; 8 bases are shared with TRBD1. V lost 5 bases and J lost 3; bases outside the gene matches: 5. The CDR3 has 14 amino acids. Per the germline V gene, CDR1 is MNHEY and CDR2 is SMNVEV (reference sequence). The CDR3 region is CASSRRGQDYGYTF. The DNA of the CDR3 is TGTGCCAGCAGTCGGCGGGGACAGGACTATGGCTACACCTTC.

The chain carries TRBV9 and TRBJ1-2; 8 positions match TRBD1. The junction had 9 bases not matched to a gene; V was cut back by 6 bases and J by 2 bases. Germline assignment: CDR1 SGDLS and CDR2 YYNGEE. The CDR3 contains 15 residues. CDR3 loop: CASNPPGQGNYGYTF. As DNA, the CDR3 is TGTGCCAGCAACCCCCCCGGACAGGGCAACTATGGCTACACCTTC.

The V and J genes are TRBV6-5 and TRBJ1-2, with 7 positions matching TRBD1. The CDR3 spans 13 residues. Trimming took 6 bases from V and 9 from J; bases not matched to a gene: 10. The germline V gene encodes CDR1 MNHEY and CDR2 SVGAGI. CDR3 nucleotide sequence: TGTGCCAGCAGCCAAAGGTCGGACAGGAGCTACACCTTC. Translated: CASSQRSDRSYTF.

This chain links TRBV4-3 with TRBJ1-4, with a tentative D call TRBD1 (6 bases). This CDR3 region has 18 residues. CDR1 and CDR2 (germline): LGHNA, YSLEER. Trimming pared 0 bases from V and 2 bases from J, leaving 16 bases between. As DNA, the CDR3 is TGCGCCAGCAGCCAAGATTGGGGTGGGGGGGCTACTAATGAAAAACTGTTTTTT. Encoded protein: CASSQDWGGGATNEKLFF.

The J gene is TRBJ2-7, the V gene TRBV27; D might be TRBD2 (5 bases). The CDR3 runs to 12 residues. Germline assignment: CDR1 MNHEY and CDR2 SMNVEV (reference sequence). The V and J ends lost 6 bases and 3 bases respectively, with 9 bases between them. CDR3 DNA: TGTGCCAGCAGGAACGGACTCTACGAGCAGTACTTC. Protein product: CASRNGLYEQYF.